This entry lists 25 T cell receptor beta chains sequenced from one sample in a study of blood T cell repertoires in COVID-19. The repertoire was sequenced with immunoSEQ multiplex PCR; TCRdb's copy has only in-frame clones and lacks some. The table has about 70,000 clones, roughly four fifths seen once. The specimen was peripheral blood. These receptors all come from a woman of 80 years or more with acute or convalescent COVID-19.

The chain combines TRBV30 with TRBJ1-5, with D hard to call. The CDR3 spans 13 residues. Looked up from germline, CDR1 is GTSNPN and CDR2 is SVGIG (reference sequence). V was shortened by 2 bases and J by 3 bases, with 8 bases between the two germline ends. The CDR3 bases are TGTGCCTGGAGTCGGGGATTCAATCAGCCCCAGCATTTT. Translated: CAWSRGFNQPQHF.

The gene calls are TRBV5-1 and TRBJ2-5; D might be TRBD1 (6 bases). Germline CDR1 and CDR2: SGHRS and YFSETQ. V gave up 4 bases and J gave up 1 base, with 11 bases separating them. The CDR3 covers 14 residues. The CDR3: CASSTDRTQETQYF. CDR3 in DNA: TGCGCCAGCAGCACCGACAGGACCCAAGAGACCCAGTACTTC.

The rearrangement uses TRBV29-1 and TRBJ1-2, with a tentative D call TRBD1 (6 bases). CDR1 and CDR2 (germline): SQVTM, ANQGSEA. V was cut by 4 bases and J by 8 bases, with 14 bases left in between. The length of the CDR3 is 12 residues. The CDR3 sequence: CSVGLTGYGYTF. The DNA of the CDR3 is TGCAGCGTTGGACTAACAGGGTACGGCTACACCTTC.

The chain links TRBV4-1 to TRBJ2-5; TRBD1 agrees at 9 bases. V shed 0 bases and J 1 base; nucleotides not matched to a gene: 3. Germline V gene data show CDR1 as MGHRA and CDR2 as YSYEKL. This CDR3 has 16 residues. CDR3 nucleotides: TGCGCCAGCAGCCAAGATAAGGGACAGGGCCAAGAGACCCAGTACTTC. Translated, it gives CASSQDKGQGQETQYF.

This clone was picked up one time. The chain joins TRBV15 to TRBJ1-1; 7 nucleotides agree with TRBD1. The CDR3 sequence is 16 residues long. CDR1 and CDR2 (germline): LNHNV, YYDKDF (reference sequence). With 3 bases clipped from V and 1 base from J, the junction kept 8 bases outside the gene matches. CDR3 sequence reads: CATSSQTGIGNTEAFF. DNA of the CDR3: TGTGCCACCAGCAGCCAGACAGGGATTGGGAACACTGAAGCTTTCTTT.

This clone occurred once. V usage is TRBV13 and J usage is TRBJ2-7, with no clear D. Germline loops: CDR1 PRHDT, CDR2 FYEKMQ (reference sequence). V was pared by 4 bases and J by 0 bases, with 13 bases between. The CDR3 is 15 residues long. The DNA for the CDR3 is TGTGCCAGCAGCTCCGCTCGGTCGAGCTCCTACGAGCAGTACTTC. Translated: CASSSARSSSYEQYF.

The rearrangement uses TRBV5-1 and TRBJ2-2; 8 bases line up with TRBD1. CDR1 is SGHRS and CDR2 is YFSETQ in the germline V gene. Trimming removed 5 bases from V and 5 bases from J; junction bases left unmatched: 8. This CDR3 is 15 amino acids long. CDR3 loop: CASRQGALETGELFF. The DNA for the CDR3 is TGCGCCAGCAGGCAGGGGGCTTTGGAAACCGGGGAGCTGTTTTTT.

The chain joins TRBV5-1 to TRBJ2-1, with D perhaps matching TRBD1 (9 bases). Between the trimmed V and J ends, which lost 4 bases and 7 bases, there was a span of 18 bases. Per the germline V gene, CDR1 is SGHRS and CDR2 is YFSETQ. This CDR3 region has 15 residues. CDR3 loop: CASSPGGTGYNEQFF. The CDR3 nucleotides are TGCGCCAGCAGCCCGGGAGGGACAGGGTATAATGAGCAGTTCTTC. Full variable domain (remainder filled in from reference TRBV5-1 and TRBJ2-1): KAGVTQTPRYLIKTRGQQVTLSCSPISGHRSVSWYQQTPGQGLQFLFEYFSETQRNKGNFPGRFSGRQFSNSRSEMNVSTLELGDSALYLCASSPGGTGYNEQFFGPGTRLTVL.

This rearrangement joins TRBV10-3 to TRBJ1-6, with unresolved D. The CDR3 consists of 13 residues. Germline V gene data show CDR1 as ENHRY and CDR2 as SYGVKD. With 6 bases removed from V and 8 bases from J, the gap between germline ends came to 11 bases. The CDR3 nucleotides are TGTGCCATCAGGGGCGTCTCGGATTCACCCCTCCACTTT. Encoded protein: CAIRGVSDSPLHF.

The chain joins TRBV10-3 to TRBJ2-2; no clear D gene. The CDR3 loop spans 14 amino acids. With 2 bases removed from V and 7 bases from J, the gap between germline ends came to 11 bases. Germline V gives CDR1 ENHRY, CDR2 SYGVKD. Here the CDR3 DNA reads TGTGCCATCAGTGAGGTTGGAGAGCGCGGGGAGCTGTTTTTT. It encodes CAISEVGERGELFF.

The J gene is TRBJ1-2, the V gene TRBV9; weak D call: TRBD1 (5 bases). CDR1 and CDR2 from the germline V gene are SGDLS and YYNGEE. V was pared by 0 bases and J by 4 bases, with 10 bases between. The CDR3 is 14 amino acids. CDR3 region: CASSVEGVAYGYTF. The DNA of the CDR3 is TGTGCCAGCAGCGTAGAAGGGGTTGCCTATGGCTACACCTTC.

CDR3 DNA: TGTGCCAGAAGCCTTACAGGGGGCGAGCGTTATAGCAATCAGCCCCAGCATTTT. Translation: CARSLTGGERYSNQPQHF. This chain links TRBV7-5 with TRBJ1-5; TRBD1, the table's D call, was not compared with the DNA. TRBV7-5 is marked as a pseudogene. The CDR3 spans 18 residues.

The chain carries TRBV6-1 and TRBJ1-6; the D gene is possibly TRBD1 (6 bases). The V and J ends lost 1 base and 9 bases respectively, with 10 bases between them. Per germline, CDR1 MNHNS and CDR2 SASEGT. CDR3 length equals 14 residues. The CDR3 DNA follows: TGTGCCAGCAGTGAAGGGGACACCGGTTCACCCCTCCACTTT. Its protein is CASSEGDTGSPLHF.

The rearrangement links TRBV10-3 to TRBJ1-3; D unresolved. Germline V gene lookup returns CDR1 ENHRY and CDR2 SYGVKD. V gave up 3 bases and J gave up 0 bases, with 6 bases separating them. The length of the CDR3 is 14 residues. The CDR3 DNA follows: TGTGCCATCAGTGACCGGGACTCTGGAAACACCATATATTTT. Translation: CAISDRDSGNTIYF.

The rearrangement joins TRBV5-4 to TRBJ2-1; maybe TRBD1 (5 bases). CDR1 and CDR2 from the germline V gene are SGHNT and YYREEE (reference sequence). The CDR3 runs to 13 residues. With 0 bases removed from V and 4 bases from J, the gap between germline ends came to 5 bases. The CDR3 is CASSLDRYNEQFF. For the CDR3, the DNA is TGTGCCAGCAGCTTGGACAGGTACAATGAGCAGTTCTTC.

This chain links TRBV20-1 with TRBJ1-1, with 8 bases aligning to TRBD1. The V and J ends lost 5 bases and 8 bases, in that order; junction bases with no gene match: 4. From germline, CDR1 is DFQATT and CDR2 SNEGSKA (reference sequence). This CDR3 comprises 11 residues. The DNA of the CDR3 is TGCAGTGCTTACGGACAGGGCGAAGCTTTCTTT. This translates into CSAYGQGEAFF.

About this clone itself: This sample also contains other DNA sequences that code for the same CDR3. The chain carries TRBV5-1 and TRBJ1-5; 9 bases are a match to TRBD1. Germline V lookup: CDR1 SGHRS, CDR2 YFSETQ. V lost 5 bases and J lost 2; bases outside the gene matches: 5. CDR3 size: 15 residues. The DNA for the CDR3 is TGCGCCAGCAGTCGGACAGGGGAAGGCAATCAGCCCCAGCATTTT. Translating it yields CASSRTGEGNQPQHF.

The gene calls are TRBV12-5 and TRBJ1-6; D is unresolved. V lost 2 bases to trimming and J lost 4 bases, with 15 bases between them. This CDR3 comprises 17 residues. Germline assignment: CDR1 LGHNT and CDR2 FRNRAP. The DNA of the CDR3 is TGTGCTAGTGGTTTGTTCGTCGGGAAAGCGTATAATTCACCCCTCCACTTT. Translating it yields CASGLFVGKAYNSPLHF.

The chain joins TRBV6-5 to TRBJ2-7; D gene uncertain. The CDR3 consists of 14 residues. V lost 0 bases to trimming and J lost 4 bases, with 10 bases between them. Germline loops: CDR1 MNHEY, CDR2 SVGAGI. The CDR3 here is CASSYSASQYEQYF. CDR3 bases: TGTGCCAGCAGTTACTCTGCGTCACAGTACGAGCAGTACTTC.

This sequence joins TRBV6-5 and TRBJ2-2; tentative D call: TRBD1 (6 bases). The CDR3 totals 16 residues. Trimming shortened V by 1 base and J by 4 bases, and 13 bases separated the two germline ends. The germline gives CDR1 MNHEY, CDR2 SVGAGI. The CDR3 DNA reads TGTGCCAGCAGTTACTACAGGGTACGGTCCACCGGGGAGCTGTTTTTT. Its translation: CASSYYRVRSTGELFF.

This clone was detected a few times. The chain couples TRBV5-4 to TRBJ2-3; 9 nucleotides match TRBD1. The CDR3 has 15 residues. The V gene end was trimmed by 0 bases and the J gene end by 3 bases; junction bases not matched to a gene: 2. In germline, CDR1 is SGHNT, CDR2 YYREEE (reference sequence). The CDR3 region is CASSLDRGLTDTQYF. Here the CDR3 DNA reads TGTGCCAGCAGCTTGGACAGGGGGCTGACAGATACGCAGTATTTT. The whole variable domain, filled in from reference TRBV5-4 and TRBJ2-3, reads ETGVTQSPTHLIKTRGQQVTLRCSSQSGHNTVSWYQQALGQGPQFIFQYYREEENGRGNFPPRFSGLQFPNYSSELNVNALELDDSALYLCASSLDRGLTDTQYFGPGTRLTVL.

CDR3 in amino acids: CASSPSIEGELFF. DNA for the CDR3: TGTGCCAGCTCACCAAGTATCGAGGGGGAGCTGTTTTTT. The V gene is TRBV18, the J gene TRBJ2-2; D gene uncertain. The CDR3 runs 13 residues. V was shortened by 2 bases and J by 8 bases, with 9 bases between the two germline ends. Germline CDR1 is KGHSH and CDR2 is LQKENI.

This clone was counted only a few times. The gene calls are TRBV3-1 (or the pseudogene TRBV3-2) and TRBJ1-1; a weak D match, TRBD1 (5 bases). Germline V gene data show CDR1 as LGHDT and CDR2 as YNNKEL (reference sequence). The V and J ends lost 0 bases and 7 bases respectively, with 12 bases between them. This CDR3 contains 14 residues. The CDR3 nucleotides are TGTGCCAGCAGCCAAGAATTTGGGGGGATTGAAGCTTTCTTT. This encodes CASSQEFGGIEAFF.

The chain uses TRBV4-1 and TRBJ2-7; maybe TRBD1 (5 bases). Germline V gene sequence: CDR1 MGHRA, CDR2 YSYEKL. The CDR3 sequence is 15 residues long. V lost 4 bases and J 2 bases, leaving 15 bases between the germline ends. The CDR3 coding sequence is TGCGCCAGCAGCCCGCACAGGTTCAGTCCCTACGAGCAGTACTTC. Protein: CASSPHRFSPYEQYF.

CDR3 in DNA: TGTGCCAGCAGCATAGATCGGGGGGCTGCAGATACGCAGTATTTT. The encoded protein is CASSIDRGAADTQYF. V and J are TRBV7-2 and TRBJ2-3; D is possibly TRBD2 (7 bases). The CDR3 is 15 amino acids. Trimming left V 5 bases short and J 4 bases short, with 16 bases between. Germline V gene sequence: CDR1 SGHTA, CDR2 FQGNSA. Full variable domain (missing parts from reference TRBV7-2 and TRBJ2-3): GAGVSQSPSNKVTEKGKDVELRCDPISGHTALYWYRQSLGQGLEFLIYFQGNSAPDKSGLPSDRFSAERTGGSVSTLTIQRTQQEDSAVYLCASSIDRGAADTQYFGPGTRLTVL.